This T cell receptor (beta chain) was sequenced during a study of blood T cell repertoires in COVID-19. Study-wide context: The analysed material was cDNA or gDNA that came from T cells, B-cell-depleted T cells, or PBMCs.

This study enrolled people aged roughly 18 to 89 from about 24 US geographic areas. This CDR3 is built from 14 residues. V dropped 5 bases and J dropped 7; count of bases not matched to a gene: 5. From germline, CDR1 is WNHNN and CDR2 SYGVQD (reference sequence). Original analysis: For nucleated cells, counts were estimated from reference gene primer amplification. Clones were read by immunoSEQ multiplex PCR, and TCRdb kept only the in-frame ones, dropping some. The DNA gave D and trimming, while V, J and clone size come from that table. Of around 250,000 clones in the sample, over 80% are singletons; the top ten hold 1.2%.

The sequence was collected from a human donor in a cohort exposed to, infected with or recovered from COVID-19 (not recorded which). The donor label of this sample is uncertain. This chain joins TRBV10-1 and TRBJ2-3; TRBD2 aligns across 11 bases. The specimen was PBMCs or T cells enriched from blood (not recorded which). The CDR3 nucleotides read TGCGCCAGCAGTTCGGGACTAGCGGCCAATACGCAGTATTTT. The encoded protein is CASSSGLAANTQYF.